This T cell receptor (beta chain) derives from a study of identical twins. Whole-study findings and limits: Insertions were reduced in abundant cord blood beta clonotypes but not in memory repertoires. Twins' surplus sharing was weaker for beta out-of-frame sequences.

This clonotype has just a few counts. Its specificity is not known. Carrying unique molecular identifiers, the cDNA also gained a universal primer site through template switching. TCRdb ran MiXCR on the 5' RACE reads and lists one entry per CDR3 protein. The top ten hold about 0.3% of the sample, which has about 1.7 million distinct CDR3 sequences, 32% seen once. This CDR3 comprises 12 residues. The germline CDR1 and CDR2 sequences are SQVTM and ANQGSEA. This clonotype was sampled from a newborn girl in good health. The chain carries TRBV29-1 and TRBJ2-5; possibly TRBD1 for D (6 bases). The end of the DNA is better explained by TRBJ2-7, so the J call may be wrong. The specimen sequenced was cord blood. DNA of the CDR3: TGCAGCGTTAAGACAGGCAACCACGAGCAGTACTTC. Amino acids: CSVKTGNHEQYF.